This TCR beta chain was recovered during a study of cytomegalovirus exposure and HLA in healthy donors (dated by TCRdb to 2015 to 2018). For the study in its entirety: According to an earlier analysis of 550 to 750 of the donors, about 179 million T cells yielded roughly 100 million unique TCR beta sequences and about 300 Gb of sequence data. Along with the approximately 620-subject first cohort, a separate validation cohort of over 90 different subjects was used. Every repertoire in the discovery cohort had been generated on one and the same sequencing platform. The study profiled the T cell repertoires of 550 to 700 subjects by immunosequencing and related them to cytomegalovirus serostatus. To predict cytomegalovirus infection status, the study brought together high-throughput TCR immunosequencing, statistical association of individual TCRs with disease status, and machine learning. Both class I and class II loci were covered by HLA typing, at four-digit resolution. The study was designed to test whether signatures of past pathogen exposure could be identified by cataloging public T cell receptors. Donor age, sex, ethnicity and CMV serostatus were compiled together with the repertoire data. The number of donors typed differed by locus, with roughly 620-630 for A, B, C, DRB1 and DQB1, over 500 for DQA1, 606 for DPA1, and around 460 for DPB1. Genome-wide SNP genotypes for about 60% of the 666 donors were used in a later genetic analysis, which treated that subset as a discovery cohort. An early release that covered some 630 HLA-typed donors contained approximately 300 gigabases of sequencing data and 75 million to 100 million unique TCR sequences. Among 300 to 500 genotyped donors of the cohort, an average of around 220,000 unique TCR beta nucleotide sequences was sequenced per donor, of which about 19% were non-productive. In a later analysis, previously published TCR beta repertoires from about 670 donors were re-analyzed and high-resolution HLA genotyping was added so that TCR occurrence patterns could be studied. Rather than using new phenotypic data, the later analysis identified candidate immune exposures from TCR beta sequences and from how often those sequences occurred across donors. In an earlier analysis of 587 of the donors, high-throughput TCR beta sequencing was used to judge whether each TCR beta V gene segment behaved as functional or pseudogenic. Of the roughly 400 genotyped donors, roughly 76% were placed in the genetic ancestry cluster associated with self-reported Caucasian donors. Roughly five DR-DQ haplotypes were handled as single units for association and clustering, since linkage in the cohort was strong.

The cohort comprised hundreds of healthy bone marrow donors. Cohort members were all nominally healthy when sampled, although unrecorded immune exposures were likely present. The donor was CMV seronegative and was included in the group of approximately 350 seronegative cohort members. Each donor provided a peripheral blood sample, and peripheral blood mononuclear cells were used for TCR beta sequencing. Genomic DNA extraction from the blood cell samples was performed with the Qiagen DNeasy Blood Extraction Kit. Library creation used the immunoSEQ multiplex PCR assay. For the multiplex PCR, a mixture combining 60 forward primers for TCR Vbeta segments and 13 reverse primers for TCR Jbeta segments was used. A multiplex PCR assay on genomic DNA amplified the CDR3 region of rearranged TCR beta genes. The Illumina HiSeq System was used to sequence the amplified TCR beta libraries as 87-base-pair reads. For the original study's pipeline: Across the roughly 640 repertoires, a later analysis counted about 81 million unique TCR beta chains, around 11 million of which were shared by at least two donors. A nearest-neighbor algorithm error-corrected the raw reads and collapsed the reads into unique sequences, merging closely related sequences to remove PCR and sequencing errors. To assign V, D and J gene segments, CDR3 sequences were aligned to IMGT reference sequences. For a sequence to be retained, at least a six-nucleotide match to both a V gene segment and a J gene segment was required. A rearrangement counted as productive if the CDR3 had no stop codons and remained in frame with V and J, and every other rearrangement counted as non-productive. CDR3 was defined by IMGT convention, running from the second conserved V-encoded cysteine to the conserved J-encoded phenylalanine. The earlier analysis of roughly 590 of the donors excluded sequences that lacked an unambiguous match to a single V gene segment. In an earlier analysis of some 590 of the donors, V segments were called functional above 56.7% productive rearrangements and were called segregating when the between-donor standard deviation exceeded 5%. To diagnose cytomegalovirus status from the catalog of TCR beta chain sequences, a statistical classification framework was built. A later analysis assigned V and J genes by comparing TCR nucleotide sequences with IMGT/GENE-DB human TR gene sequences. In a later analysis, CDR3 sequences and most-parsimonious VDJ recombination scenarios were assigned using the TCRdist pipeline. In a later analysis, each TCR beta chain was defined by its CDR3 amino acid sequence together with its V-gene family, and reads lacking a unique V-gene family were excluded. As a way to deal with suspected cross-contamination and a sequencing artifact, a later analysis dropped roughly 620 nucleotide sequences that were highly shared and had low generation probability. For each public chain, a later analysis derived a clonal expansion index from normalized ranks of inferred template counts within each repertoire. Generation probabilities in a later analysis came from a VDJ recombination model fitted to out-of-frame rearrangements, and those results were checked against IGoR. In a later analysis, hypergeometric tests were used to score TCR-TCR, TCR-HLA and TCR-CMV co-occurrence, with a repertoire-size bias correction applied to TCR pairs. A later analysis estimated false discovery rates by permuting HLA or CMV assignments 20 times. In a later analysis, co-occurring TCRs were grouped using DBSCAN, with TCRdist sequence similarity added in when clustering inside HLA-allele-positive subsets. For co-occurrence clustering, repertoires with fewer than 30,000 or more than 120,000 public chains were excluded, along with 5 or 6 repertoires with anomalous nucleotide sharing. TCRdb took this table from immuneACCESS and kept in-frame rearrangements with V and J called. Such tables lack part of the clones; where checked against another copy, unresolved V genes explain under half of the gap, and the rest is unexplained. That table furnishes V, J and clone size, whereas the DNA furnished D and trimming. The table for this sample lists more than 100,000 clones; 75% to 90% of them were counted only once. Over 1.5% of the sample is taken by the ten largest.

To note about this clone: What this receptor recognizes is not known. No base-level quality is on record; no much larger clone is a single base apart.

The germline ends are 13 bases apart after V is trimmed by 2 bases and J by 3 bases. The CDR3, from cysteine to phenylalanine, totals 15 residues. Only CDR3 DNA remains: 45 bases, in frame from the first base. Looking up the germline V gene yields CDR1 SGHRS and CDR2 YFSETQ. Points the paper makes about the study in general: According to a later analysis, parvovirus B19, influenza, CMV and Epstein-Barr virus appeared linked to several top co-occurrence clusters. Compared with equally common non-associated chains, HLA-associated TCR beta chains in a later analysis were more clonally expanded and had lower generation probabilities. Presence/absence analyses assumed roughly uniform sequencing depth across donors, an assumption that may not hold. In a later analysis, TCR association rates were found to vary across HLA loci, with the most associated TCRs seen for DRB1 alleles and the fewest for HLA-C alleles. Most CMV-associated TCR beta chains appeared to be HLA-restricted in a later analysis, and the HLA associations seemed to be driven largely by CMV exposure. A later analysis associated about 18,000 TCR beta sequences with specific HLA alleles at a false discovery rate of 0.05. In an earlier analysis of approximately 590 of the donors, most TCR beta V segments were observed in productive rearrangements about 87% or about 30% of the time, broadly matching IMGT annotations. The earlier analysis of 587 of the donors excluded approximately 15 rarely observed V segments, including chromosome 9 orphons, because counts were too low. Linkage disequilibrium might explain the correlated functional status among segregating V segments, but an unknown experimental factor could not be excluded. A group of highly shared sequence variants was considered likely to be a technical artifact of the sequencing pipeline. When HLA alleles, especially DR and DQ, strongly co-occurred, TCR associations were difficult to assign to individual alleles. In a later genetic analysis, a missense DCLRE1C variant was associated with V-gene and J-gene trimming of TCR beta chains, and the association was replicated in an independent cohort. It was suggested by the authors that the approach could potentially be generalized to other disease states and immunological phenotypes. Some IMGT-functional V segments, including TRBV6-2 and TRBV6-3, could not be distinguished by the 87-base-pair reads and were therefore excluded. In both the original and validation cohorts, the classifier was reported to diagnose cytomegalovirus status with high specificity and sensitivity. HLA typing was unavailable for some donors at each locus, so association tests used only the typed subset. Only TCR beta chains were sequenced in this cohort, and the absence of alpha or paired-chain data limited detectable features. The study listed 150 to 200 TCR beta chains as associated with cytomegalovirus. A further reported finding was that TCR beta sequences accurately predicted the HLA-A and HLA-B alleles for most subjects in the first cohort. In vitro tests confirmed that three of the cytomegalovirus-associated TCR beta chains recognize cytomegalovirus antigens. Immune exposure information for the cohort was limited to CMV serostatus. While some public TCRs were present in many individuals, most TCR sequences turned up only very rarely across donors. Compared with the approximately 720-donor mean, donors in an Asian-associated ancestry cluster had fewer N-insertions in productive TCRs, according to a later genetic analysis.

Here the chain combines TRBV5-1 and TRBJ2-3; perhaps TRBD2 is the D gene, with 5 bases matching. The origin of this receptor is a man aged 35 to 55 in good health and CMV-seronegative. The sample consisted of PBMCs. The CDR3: CASSFESGSTDTQYF. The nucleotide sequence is TGCGCCAGCAGCTTTGAGTCGGGGTCGACAGATACGCAGTATTTT.